This T cell receptor beta chain was profiled in a study of cytomegalovirus exposure and HLA in healthy donors. Findings of the study overall: Sequencing artifact likely explains a cluster of highly shared sequence variants.

About this clone itself: Antigen specificity is unknown.

PCR used 60 Vbeta primers and 13 Jbeta primers. Clones were read by immunoSEQ multiplex PCR, and TCRdb kept only the in-frame ones, dropping some. Of just under 250,000 clones in the sample, about 80% were seen once. CDR1 is SGHRS, CDR2 YFSETQ, per germline. Trimming took 4 bases from V and 6 from J; bases not matched to a gene: 16. The CDR3 is made up of 18 amino acids. Sequencing was carried out using PBMCs. The receptor was derived from a woman in her thirties or forties in good health and CMV-seropositive. The rearrangement links TRBV5-1 to TRBJ2-3; TRBD2 matches at 11 bases. CDR3 amino acids: CASSLAPGTSGLRDTQYF. The CDR3 coding sequence is TGCGCCAGCAGCCTCGCCCCAGGGACTAGCGGTTTGCGGGATACGCAGTATTTT.